This T cell receptor (beta chain) comes out of a study of Graves' ophthalmopathy and Graves' hyperthyroidism (dated by TCRdb to the late 2010s). Broadly, across the study: Peripheral blood was collected at initial diagnosis, before any treatment. To explore V-J signatures that distinguish ophthalmopathy from hyperthyroidism, a discovery set of around 100 patients was enrolled, made up of 43 with ophthalmopathy and roughly 57 with stable hyperthyroidism. The study used TCR beta repertoire signatures to distinguish Graves' ophthalmopathy from Graves' hyperthyroidism and to predict progression to ophthalmopathy. An independent validation cohort comprised about 20 hyperthyroidism patients and 15 to 17 patients who later progressed from hyperthyroidism to ophthalmopathy. Following sample collection, hyperthyroidism patients were given methimazole at a starting dose of 30 mg daily, and ophthalmopathy patients were given high-dose intravenous methylprednisolone. T-cell repertoires of thyroid tissue and blood were compared in 5 or 6 hyperthyroidism patients. In total, 135 blood samples were TCR-sequenced: fewer than 50 ophthalmopathy, some 75 hyperthyroidism and roughly 17 hyperthyroidism-to-ophthalmopathy patients.

In its sample, this clonotype was seen many times. The antigen it recognizes is unknown. Base qualities were left out, and no much larger clone turns up one base away. What the work shows at the level of the full study, not this receptor alone: In validation, the model predicted ophthalmopathy progression with more than 55% sensitivity and 72.22% specificity; around twelve predicted patients were CT-confirmed with GO in a median of approximately 6.5 months. In cross-validation, the 13-signature model distinguished ophthalmopathy from stable hyperthyroidism with around 90% sensitivity and approximately 81% specificity, while in the test set the corresponding values were about 79% and 69%. No statistical method was used to predetermine the sample size, and group allocation was not hidden from the investigators. Most of the expanded thyroid clonotypes with a frequency above 0.001 were also detected in blood, and it was suggested that the thyroid immune response may be reflected by blood repertoires.

Ophthalmopathy patients were characterized by moderately to severely active disease, a Clinical Activity Score of at least 3, a NOSPECS grade of at least 4, and a disease duration under 3 months. Patients with other autoimmune diseases, uncontrolled infections, pregnancy or lactation were excluded from the study. Diagnosis was based on clinical symptoms, serum thyroxine, TRAb, thyroid ultrasound and orbital computed tomography. PBMCs were isolated from 7.5 to 10 ml of fresh peripheral blood by Ficoll-Paque density gradient centrifugation. Total RNA was extracted using Trizol reagent, and RNA quality was checked on an Agilent 2100 Bioanalyzer. TCR beta CDR3 regions were amplified from RNA transcripts for repertoire sequencing. The first round was an RT-PCR using HTBI primers with the Qiagen OneStep RT-PCR kit, and this first round was followed by a second-round multiplex PCR, then size selection and purification. The libraries underwent paired-end sequencing with 100 bp reads on an Illumina HiSeq2000. On the study's bioinformatics: SOAPnuke was used for read processing, and reads with adapters, uncalled bases, a mean Phred below 15, or no exact constant-primer or identifier match were discarded. COPE v1.2.5 was used to merge high-quality paired reads. Clonotypes were defined as unique nucleotide sequences and were aligned to IMGT TRB V, D and J references using MiTCR v1.1. Only V-J combinations with frequency above 0.0001 were analysed, covering 99% to 99.2% of repertoires. For each V-J combination, a TCR clonal expansion and chaos score was defined as F50 clonal expansion divided by the chaos observed in the TCRdist matrix. Welch's t-statistics and random forest were used to narrow the features down to roughly twelve V-J combinations, which were then fed into a naive Bayes classifier. The similarity between thyroid and blood repertoires was quantified using the Morisita-Horn index. TCRdb ran its own pipeline on the public reads, namely fastp trimming at Q25 and MiXCR clone calling, and kept in-frame beta chains. Every CDR3 protein is listed once, alongside the most common genes and DNA of its rows. The V and J calls follow TCRdb's processing rather than the paper's. The sample records 650,000 to 900,000 distinct CDR3 sequences, around 40% of which are singletons. The ten largest clones capture roughly 46% of the sample.

Via the germline V gene (reference sequence), CDR1 is WNHNN and CDR2 SYGVQD. Ends trimmed: V by 8 bases, J by 3 bases; bases unmatched to a gene: 4. The CDR3 contains 13 residues, cysteine and phenylalanine counted. Of all the DNA, just the CDR3 is kept, 39 bases in frame from base 1. Sequencing used peripheral blood. The chain is made from TRBV10-1 and TRBJ1-3; TRBD1 lines up with 7 middle nucleotides. This receptor was taken from an adult man with Graves' ophthalmopathy. CDR3 region: CASQGGLGNTIYF. The nucleotides read TGCGCCAGCCAAGGGGGCCTTGGAAACACCATATATTTT.